At least ten counts were recorded for the clone carrying this TCR beta chain. Its antigen remains unknown. Construction of TCR beta libraries relied on iRepertoire HTBI primers and on Arm-PCR targeting CDR3 regions. TCRdb analysed the multiplex PCR reads with MiXCR anew, one entry per CDR3 protein. The data hold hundreds of thousands of distinct CDR3 sequences, with around 15% observed a single time. The source of the sample is a study of regulatory T cells in long-lasting Graves disease. Points from the study as a whole: Persistent Graves' patients possessed reduced TCR diversity relative to recently diagnosed ones.

The CDR3 runs 13 residues. V was shortened by 4 bases and J by 6 bases, with 12 bases between the two germline ends. Noted time point: newly diagnosed GD, antithyroid drugs for less than 3 months. Generation of the TCR library employed RNA extracted from PBMCs. The same specimen was also included in a second study, on T cells in Graves' hyperthyroidism and ophthalmopathy. From that study: Patients were aged 18 to 65, had disease duration under 2 months, and had newly diagnosed hyperthyroidism.

The clonotype comes from a woman aged 40 to 65 with Graves disease. The chain couples TRBV12-3 or TRBV12-4 to TRBJ1-2; D not certain. Sequenced material: peripheral blood mononuclear cells (PBMCs), taken at new diagnosis, from a patient treated with antithyroid drugs. Here the CDR3 DNA reads TGTGCCAGCAGTTCCCTTGGAGGACATGGCTACACCTTC. This codes for CASSSLGGHGYTF.